This is a list of T cell receptor beta chains from one sample in a study of T cell responses to AZD1222 COVID-19 vaccine. Generated by immunoSEQ multiplex PCR, the TCRdb table keeps only in-frame clones and is missing some. Among approximately 110,000 clones listed, approximately 96% were seen once. Here the sequenced sample was peripheral blood, taken on day 0 of AZD1222 vaccination. These receptors were collected from an adult in good health. Both conserved end residues are part of each CDR3. Each record gives: clone size, V gene, D gene, J gene, CDR3 protein, CDR3 DNA. A D gene is named only where the DNA matches it firmly. Expanded clones get a size class; other rows say once, few or many, or leave the size out.

clone_size: NA; v_call: TRBV6-1; d_call: NA; j_call: TRBJ2-1; cdr3_aa: CASSDPGNEQFF; cdr3_nt: TGTGCCAGCAGTGATCCCGGCAATGAGCAGTTCTTC
clone_size: few; v_call: TRBV2; d_call: TRBD1; j_call: TRBJ1-5; cdr3_aa: CASSQDRGYQPQHF; cdr3_nt: TGTGCCAGCAGCCAAGACAGGGGATATCAGCCCCAGCATTTT
clone_size: NA; v_call: TRBV25-1; d_call: TRBD1; j_call: TRBJ1-1; cdr3_aa: CASSEFGQGNTEAFF; cdr3_nt: TGTGCCAGCAGTGAATTTGGACAGGGGAACACTGAAGCTTTCTTT
clone_size: once; v_call: TRBV2; d_call: NA; j_call: TRBJ1-3; cdr3_aa: CASRPRGRSSGNTIYF; cdr3_nt: TGTGCCAGCAGACCCAGGGGACGGAGCTCTGGAAACACCATATATTTT
clone_size: NA; v_call: TRBV6-5; d_call: NA; j_call: TRBJ2-6; cdr3_aa: CASSSGTGANVLTF; cdr3_nt: TGTGCCAGCAGTTCGGGGACTGGGGCCAACGTCCTGACTTTC
clone_size: NA; v_call: TRBV5-1; d_call: NA; j_call: TRBJ2-7; cdr3_aa: CASSPDSSYEQYF; cdr3_nt: TGCGCCAGCAGCCCCGACAGTTCCTACGAGCAGTACTTC
clone_size: once; v_call: TRBV9; d_call: NA; j_call: TRBJ1-1; cdr3_aa: CASSPTGILNTEAFF; cdr3_nt: TGTGCCAGCAGCCCCACAGGGATCCTGAACACTGAAGCTTTCTTT
clone_size: few; v_call: TRBV7-6; d_call: TRBD2; j_call: TRBJ2-1; cdr3_aa: CASSTEAWGGYNEQFF; cdr3_nt: TGTGCCAGCAGCACGGAGGCGTGGGGGGGCTACAATGAGCAGTTCTTC
clone_size: NA; v_call: TRBV6-4; d_call: NA; j_call: TRBJ1-1; cdr3_aa: CASSESGGNTEAFF; cdr3_nt: TGTGCCAGCAGTGAATCCGGGGGGAACACTGAAGCTTTCTTT
clone_size: NA; v_call: TRBV18; d_call: NA; j_call: TRBJ1-5; cdr3_aa: CASSPPGLYSNQPQHF; cdr3_nt: TGTGCCAGCTCACCACCCGGCCTGTATAGCAATCAGCCCCAGCATTTT
clone_size: NA; v_call: TRBV11-2; d_call: NA; j_call: TRBJ2-5; cdr3_aa: CASTSGLTQYF; cdr3_nt: TGTGCCAGCACCAGTGGTTTGACCCAGTACTTC
clone_size: NA; v_call: TRBV7-9; d_call: TRBD2; j_call: TRBJ2-2; cdr3_aa: CASSEGTRTGELFF; cdr3_nt: TGTGCCAGCAGCGAGGGGACTAGGACCGGGGAGCTGTTTTTT
clone_size: NA; v_call: TRBV18; d_call: NA; j_call: TRBJ2-6; cdr3_aa: CASSHGTSGANVLTF; cdr3_nt: TGTGCCAGCTCACACGGGACATCTGGGGCCAACGTCCTGACTTTC